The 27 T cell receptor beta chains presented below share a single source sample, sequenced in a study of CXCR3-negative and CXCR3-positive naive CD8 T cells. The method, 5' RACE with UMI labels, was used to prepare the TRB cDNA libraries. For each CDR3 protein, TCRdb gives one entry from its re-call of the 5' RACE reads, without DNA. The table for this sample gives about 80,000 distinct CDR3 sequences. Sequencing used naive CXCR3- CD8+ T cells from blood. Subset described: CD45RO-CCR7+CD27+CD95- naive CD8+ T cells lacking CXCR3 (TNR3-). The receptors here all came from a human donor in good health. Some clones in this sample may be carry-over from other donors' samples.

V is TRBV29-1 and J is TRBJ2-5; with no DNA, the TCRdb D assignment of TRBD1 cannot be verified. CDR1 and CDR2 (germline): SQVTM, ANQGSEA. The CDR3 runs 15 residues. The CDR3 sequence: CSVEGRTAKQETQYF.

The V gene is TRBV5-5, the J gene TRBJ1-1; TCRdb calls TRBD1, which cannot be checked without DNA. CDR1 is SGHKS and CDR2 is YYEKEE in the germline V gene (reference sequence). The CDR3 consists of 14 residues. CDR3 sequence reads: CASSSGELDTEAFF.

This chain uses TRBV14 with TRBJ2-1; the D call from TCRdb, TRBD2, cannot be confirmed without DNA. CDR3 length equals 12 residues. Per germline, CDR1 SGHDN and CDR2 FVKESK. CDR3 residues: CASGWRGSEQFF.

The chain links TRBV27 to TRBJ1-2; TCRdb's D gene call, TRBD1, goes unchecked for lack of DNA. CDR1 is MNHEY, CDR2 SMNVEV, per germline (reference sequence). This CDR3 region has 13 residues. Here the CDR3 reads CASRISRVDGYTF.

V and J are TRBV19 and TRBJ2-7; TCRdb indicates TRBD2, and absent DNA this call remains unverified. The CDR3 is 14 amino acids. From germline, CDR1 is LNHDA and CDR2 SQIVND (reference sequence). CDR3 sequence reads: CASSIRPVGGEQYF.

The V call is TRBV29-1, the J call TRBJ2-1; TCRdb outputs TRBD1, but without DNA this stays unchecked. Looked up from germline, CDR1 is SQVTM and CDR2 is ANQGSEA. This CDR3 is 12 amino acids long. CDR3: CSARQEDNEQFF.

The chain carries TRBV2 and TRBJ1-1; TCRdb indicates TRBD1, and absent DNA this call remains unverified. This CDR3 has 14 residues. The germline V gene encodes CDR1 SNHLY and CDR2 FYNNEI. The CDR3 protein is CARGPATENTEAFF.

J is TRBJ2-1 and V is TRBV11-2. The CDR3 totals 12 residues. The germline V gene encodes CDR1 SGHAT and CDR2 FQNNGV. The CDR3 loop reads CASSLGHNEQFF.

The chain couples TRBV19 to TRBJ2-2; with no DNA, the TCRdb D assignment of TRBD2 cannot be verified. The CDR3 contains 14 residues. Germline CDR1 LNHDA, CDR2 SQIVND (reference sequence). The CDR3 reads CASSYAGNTGELFF.

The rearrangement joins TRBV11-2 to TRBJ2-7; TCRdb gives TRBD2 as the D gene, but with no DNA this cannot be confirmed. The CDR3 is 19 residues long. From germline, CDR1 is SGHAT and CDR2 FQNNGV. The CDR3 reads CASSRAWASGVGSSYEQYF.

The CDR3 loop reads CSVPTANGYTF. The rearrangement joins TRBV29-1 to TRBJ1-2; the D call of TRBD1 rests on TCRdb alone, since no DNA is present to check it. The CDR3 totals 11 residues. Germline lookup yields CDR1 SQVTM and CDR2 ANQGSEA.

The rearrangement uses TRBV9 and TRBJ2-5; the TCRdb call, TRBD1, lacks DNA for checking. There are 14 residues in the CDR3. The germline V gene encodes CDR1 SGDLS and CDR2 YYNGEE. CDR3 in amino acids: CASSAGGAKETQYF.

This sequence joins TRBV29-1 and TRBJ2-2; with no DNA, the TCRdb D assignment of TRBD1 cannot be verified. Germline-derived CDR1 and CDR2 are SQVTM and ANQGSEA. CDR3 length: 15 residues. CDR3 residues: CSVETLDRDPGELFF.

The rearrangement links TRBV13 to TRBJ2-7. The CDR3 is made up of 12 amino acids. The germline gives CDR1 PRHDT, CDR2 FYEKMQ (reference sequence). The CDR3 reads CASSSGGYQQYF.

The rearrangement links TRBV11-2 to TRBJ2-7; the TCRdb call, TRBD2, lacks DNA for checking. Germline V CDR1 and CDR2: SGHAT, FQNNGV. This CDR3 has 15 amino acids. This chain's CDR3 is CASSSQGLDYYEQYF.

The chain's CDR3 is CASSQRDSPQQFF. The rearrangement uses TRBV7-3 and TRBJ2-1; TCRdb's D call of TRBD1 is untestable without DNA. Per the germline V gene, CDR1 is SGHTA and CDR2 is FQGTGA. The CDR3 covers 13 residues.

CDR3: CASSLVAGLYTEAFF. V gene TRBV12-3 or TRBV12-4 combines with J gene TRBJ1-1. The CDR3 covers 15 residues.

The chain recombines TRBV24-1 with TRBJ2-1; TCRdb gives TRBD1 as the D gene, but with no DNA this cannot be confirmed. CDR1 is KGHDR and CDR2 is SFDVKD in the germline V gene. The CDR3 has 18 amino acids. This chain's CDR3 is CATSDWGGPGKSYNEQFF.

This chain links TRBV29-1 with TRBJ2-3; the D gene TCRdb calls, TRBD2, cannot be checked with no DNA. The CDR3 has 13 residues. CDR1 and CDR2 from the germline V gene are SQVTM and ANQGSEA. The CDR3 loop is CSARVLSTDTQYF.

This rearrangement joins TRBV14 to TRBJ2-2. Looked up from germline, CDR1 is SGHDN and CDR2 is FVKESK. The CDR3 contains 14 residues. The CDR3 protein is CASSQAGNTGELFF. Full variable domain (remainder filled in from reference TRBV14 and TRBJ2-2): EAGVTQFPSHSVIEKGQTVTLRCDPISGHDNLYWYRRVMGKEIKFLLHFVKESKQDESGMPNNRFLAERTGGTYSTLKVQPAELEDSGVYFCASSQAGNTGELFFGEGSRLTVL.

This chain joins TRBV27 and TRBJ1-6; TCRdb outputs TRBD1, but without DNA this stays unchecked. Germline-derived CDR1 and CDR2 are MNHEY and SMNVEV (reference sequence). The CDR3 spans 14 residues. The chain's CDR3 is CASSAGVGNSPLHF.

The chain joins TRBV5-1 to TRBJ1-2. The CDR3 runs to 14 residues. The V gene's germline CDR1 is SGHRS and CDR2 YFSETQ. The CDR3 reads CASSLEGSTYGYTF.

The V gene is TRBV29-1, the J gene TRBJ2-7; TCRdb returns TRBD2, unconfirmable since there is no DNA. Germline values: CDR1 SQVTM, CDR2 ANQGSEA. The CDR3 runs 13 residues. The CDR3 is CSVKVGAEYEQYF.

The CDR3 sequence is CASSFRVGGQPQHF. V usage is TRBV27 and J usage is TRBJ1-5; no DNA is available, so the TRBD1 call from TCRdb remains unchecked. The CDR3 runs 14 residues. Germline V lookup: CDR1 MNHEY, CDR2 SMNVEV (reference sequence).

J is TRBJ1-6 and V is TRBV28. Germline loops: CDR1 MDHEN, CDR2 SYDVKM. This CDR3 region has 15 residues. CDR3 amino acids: CASSLLGLGNSPLHF. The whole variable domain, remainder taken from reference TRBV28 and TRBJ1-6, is DVKVTQSSRYLVKRTGEKVFLECVQDMDHENMFWYRQDPGLGLRLIYFSYDVKMKEKGDIPEGYSVSREKKERFSLILESASTNQTSMYLCASSLLGLGNSPLHFGNGTRLTVT.

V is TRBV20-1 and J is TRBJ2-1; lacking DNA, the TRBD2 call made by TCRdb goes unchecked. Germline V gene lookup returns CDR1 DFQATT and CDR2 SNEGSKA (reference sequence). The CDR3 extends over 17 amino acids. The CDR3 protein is CSARDLSGGPEGNEQFF.

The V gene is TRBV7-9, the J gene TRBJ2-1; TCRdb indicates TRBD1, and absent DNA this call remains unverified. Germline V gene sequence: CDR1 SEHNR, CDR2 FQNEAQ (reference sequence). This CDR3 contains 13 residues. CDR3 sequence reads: CASSRTGVREQFF.